The T cell receptor (beta chain) under discussion was sequenced for a study of T cells in localized non-small cell lung cancer. The ends lost 0 bases at V and 7 bases at J; junction bases unmatched: 9. CDR1 and CDR2 from the germline V gene are SGHTS and YDEGEE. This CDR3 is built from 17 residues. Profiling relied on immunoSEQ multiplex PCR, and the TCRdb table lists in-frame clones only, not all of them. Of roughly 50,000 clones listed, approximately 91% were seen once; the top ten hold 20%. This specimen consisted of peripheral blood, obtained before any cancer treatment. The receptor's source is a man aged 35 to 70 with stage I lung adenocarcinoma. The rearrangement uses TRBV5-8 and TRBJ2-2; 10 bases line up with TRBD2. The CDR3 DNA is TGTGCCAGCAGCTTGGGTATCCTAGCGGGAGATGTCGGGGAGCTGTTTTTT. Amino acid sequence: CASSLGILAGDVGELFF.